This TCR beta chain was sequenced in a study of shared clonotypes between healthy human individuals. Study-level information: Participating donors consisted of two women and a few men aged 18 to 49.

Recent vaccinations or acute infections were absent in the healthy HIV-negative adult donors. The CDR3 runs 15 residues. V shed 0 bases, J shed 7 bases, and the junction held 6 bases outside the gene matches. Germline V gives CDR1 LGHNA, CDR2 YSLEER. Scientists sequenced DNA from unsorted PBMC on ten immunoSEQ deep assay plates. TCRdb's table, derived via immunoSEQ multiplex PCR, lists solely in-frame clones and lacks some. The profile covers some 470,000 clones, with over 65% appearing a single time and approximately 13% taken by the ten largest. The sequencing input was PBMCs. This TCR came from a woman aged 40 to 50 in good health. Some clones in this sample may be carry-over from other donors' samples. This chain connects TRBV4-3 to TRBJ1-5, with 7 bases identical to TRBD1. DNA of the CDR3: TGCGCCAGCAGCCAAGATGCACAGGGGAGGCAGCCCCAGCATTTT. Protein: CASSQDAQGRQPQHF.